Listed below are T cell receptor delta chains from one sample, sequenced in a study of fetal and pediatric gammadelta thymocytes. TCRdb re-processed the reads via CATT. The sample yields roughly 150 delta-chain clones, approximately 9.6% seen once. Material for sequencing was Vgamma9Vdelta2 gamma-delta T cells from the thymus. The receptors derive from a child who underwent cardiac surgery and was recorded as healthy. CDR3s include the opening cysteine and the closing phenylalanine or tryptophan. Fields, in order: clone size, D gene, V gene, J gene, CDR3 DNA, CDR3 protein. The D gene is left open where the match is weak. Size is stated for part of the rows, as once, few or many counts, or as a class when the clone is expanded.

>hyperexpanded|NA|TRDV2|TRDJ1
TGTGCCTGTGACACCGGGAGAGGGGGCCACACCGATAAACTCATCTTT
CACDTGRGGHTDKLIF
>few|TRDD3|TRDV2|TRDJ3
TGTGCCTGTGACAGTACTGGGGGATACTCCTGGGACACCCGACAGATGTTTTTC
CACDSTGGYSWDTRQMFF
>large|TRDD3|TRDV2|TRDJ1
TGTGCCTGTAAACCTACTGGGGGATACGCGAGCGAATACACCGATAAACTCATCTTT
CACKPTGGYASEYTDKLIF
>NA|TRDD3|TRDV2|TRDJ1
TGTGCCTGTGACAGACTGGGGGTTCCAAACACCGATAAACTCATCTTT
CACDRLGVPNTDKLIF
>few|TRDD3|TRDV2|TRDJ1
TGTGCATGTGAAGAGACATGGGGGATACACTTAGACACCGATAAACTCATCTTT
CACEETWGIHLDTDKLIF
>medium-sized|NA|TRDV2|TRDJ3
TGTGCCTGTGACAACGGGGATTCGTCCTCCTGGGACACCCGACAGATGTTTTTC
CACDNGDSSSWDTRQMFF
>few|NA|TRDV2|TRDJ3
TGTGCCTGTGACTCTGTCTCCGGTCCACCCTGGGACACCCGACAGATGTTTTTC
CACDSVSGPPWDTRQMFF